This passage covers 32 T cell receptor beta chains from one sample sequenced in a study of TIL therapy for anti-PD-1-resistant metastatic lung cancer. Documented time point: pre-treatment sample, taken before nivolumab and TIL therapy. Sequencing used immunoSEQ v3. Sequencing was performed with immunoSEQ multiplex PCR; in TCRdb, only in-frame clones are kept and a portion is missing. Of tens of thousands of clones listed, 79% are singletons. The material sequenced was blood, taken at baseline. These receptors all come from a woman aged 25-85 years with non-small cell lung cancer.

The table lists this clone with a few counts. The chain carries TRBV30 and TRBJ1-3; no reliable D call. The CDR3 extends over 15 amino acids. Germline V gene lookup returns CDR1 GTSNPN and CDR2 SVGIG (reference sequence). V was shortened by 0 bases and J by 0 bases, with 9 bases between the two germline ends. The CDR3: CAWSVKSVSGNTIYF. The DNA for the CDR3 is TGTGCCTGGAGTGTAAAGTCTGTCTCTGGAAACACCATATATTTT.

This clone was seen once. The V gene is TRBV6-6, the J gene TRBJ2-7; D not certain. This CDR3 is built from 14 residues. Germline CDR1 MNHNY, CDR2 SVGAGI (reference sequence). The V and J ends lost 0 bases and 3 bases respectively, with 9 bases between them. The CDR3 sequence: CASSYSLVSYEQYF. The CDR3 nucleotides are TGTGCCAGCAGTTACTCGTTGGTAAGCTACGAGCAGTACTTC.

The chain is built from TRBV5-4 and TRBJ2-1; no clear D gene. Germline-derived CDR1 and CDR2 are SGHNT and YYREEE (reference sequence). The CDR3 loop spans 13 amino acids. V was clipped by 4 bases and J by 3 bases, with 8 bases between them. CDR3 sequence reads: CASSPQSYNEQFF. The DNA for the CDR3 is TGTGCCAGCAGCCCTCAGAGCTACAATGAGCAGTTCTTC.

The V gene is TRBV28, the J gene TRBJ2-6; D unresolved. The CDR3 totals 20 residues. V was pared by 6 bases and J by 2 bases, with 26 bases between. Germline-derived CDR1 and CDR2 are MDHEN and SYDVKM. This CDR3 reads CASRGPHGSLGIAGANVLTF. For the CDR3, the DNA is TGTGCCAGCAGGGGTCCCCACGGGTCCCTGGGAATTGCTGGGGCCAACGTCCTGACTTTC.

V and J are TRBV19 and TRBJ1-1; weak D call: TRBD1 (5 bases). The CDR3 spans 14 residues. Germline CDR1 reads LNHDA; CDR2 reads SQIVND (reference sequence). V shed 3 bases and J shed 4 bases, with 12 bases lying between them. CDR3 region: CASSIRVEGTEAFF. The CDR3 DNA sequence: TGTGCCAGTAGTATCAGGGTTGAGGGCACTGAAGCTTTCTTT.

This chain connects TRBV30 to TRBJ2-1; D ambiguous. This CDR3 has 15 residues. CDR1 is GTSNPN, CDR2 SVGIG, per germline (reference sequence). The V gene lost 2 bases and the J gene lost 2 bases, with 13 bases spanning the gap. The DNA for the CDR3 is TGTGCCTGGAGTCCTTCTTGGGGTACCTACAATGAGCAGTTCTTC. It is translated as CAWSPSWGTYNEQFF.

This clone came up a few times. This rearrangement joins TRBV14 to TRBJ2-2, with 12 bases aligning to TRBD2. The CDR3 is 19 residues long. Losses at the gene ends were 0 bases for V and 5 bases for J; bases not matched to a gene: 10. Germline CDR1 reads SGHDN; CDR2 reads FVKESK. The DNA of the CDR3 is TGTGCCAGCAGCCAAGATACCCGACTAGCGGGAGCGGATACCGGGGAGCTGTTTTTT. Translated: CASSQDTRLAGADTGELFF.

This chain connects TRBV7-8 to TRBJ1-5, with D unclear. CDR3 length: 13 residues. Deletions cut 1 base from V and 11 bases from J, with 12 bases between. Germline CDR1 is SGHVS and CDR2 is FQNEAQ. CDR3 nucleotide sequence: TGTGCCAGCAGCTTAGGGCCCGAGGAAGCCCAGCATTTT. Its protein is CASSLGPEEAQHF.

The chain carries TRBV15 and TRBJ1-5; 8 bases agree with TRBD1. Germline CDR1 reads LNHNV; CDR2 reads YYDKDF (reference sequence). Unmatched junction bases numbered 5, after V lost 3 bases and J lost 7 bases. The CDR3 covers 14 residues. CDR3 amino acids: CATSSNRGGQPQHF. CDR3 nucleotides: TGTGCCACCAGCAGTAACAGGGGGGGACAGCCCCAGCATTTT.

The chain has TRBV4-3 and TRBJ1-1; 9 nucleotides match TRBD1. This CDR3 comprises 15 residues. V was pared by 6 bases and J by 2 bases, with 7 bases of the junction left unmatched. Per germline, CDR1 LGHNA and CDR2 YSLEER. The CDR3 nucleotides read TGCGCCAGCAGACTACTGGGACAGGGAAACACTGAAGCTTTCTTT. Protein: CASRLLGQGNTEAFF.

This clone appeared once. The chain couples TRBV11-3 to TRBJ2-1; 7 nucleotides agree with TRBD1. The CDR3 length is 13 residues. Germline V gene data show CDR1 as SGHNT and CDR2 as YENEEA. J lost 5 bases, V lost 6 bases, and 4 bases had no gene match. As DNA, the CDR3 is TGTGCCAGCAGTACCGGGACAGACAATGAGCAGTTCTTC. Translated: CASSTGTDNEQFF. Based on the CDR3 plus reference TRBV11-3 and TRBJ2-1, the full variable domain is EAGVVQSPRYKIIEKKQPVAFWCNPISGHNTLYWYLQNLGQGPELLIRYENEEAVDDSQLPKDRFSAERLKGVDSTLKIQPAELGDSAVYLCASSTGTDNEQFFGPGTRLTVL.

The genes are TRBV5-5 and TRBJ2-7; D is unresolved. The CDR3 covers 13 residues. Germline lookup yields CDR1 SGHKS and CDR2 YYEKEE (reference sequence). Between the trimmed V and J ends, which lost 0 bases and 3 bases, there was a span of 7 bases. This chain's CDR3 is CASSLEPRYEQYF. Here the CDR3 DNA reads TGTGCCAGCAGCTTGGAGCCTCGCTACGAGCAGTACTTC.

This rearrangement joins TRBV28 to TRBJ1-5; TRBD1 might be the D (5 bases). Germline V gene sequence: CDR1 MDHEN, CDR2 SYDVKM. CDR3 size: 15 residues. V was clipped by 3 bases and J by 7 bases, with 16 bases between them. DNA of the CDR3: TGTGCCAGCAGTTTCCTTTTGGGGGAGGGGCAGCCCCAGCATTTT. This gives the protein CASSFLLGEGQPQHF.

This clone appeared a few times. The J gene is TRBJ2-1, the V gene TRBV4-1, with D unresolved. The V gene's germline CDR1 is MGHRA and CDR2 YSYEKL. Trimming stripped 7 bases from V and 4 bases from J, with 11 bases between. The CDR3 loop spans 13 amino acids. This CDR3 reads CASTQPGYNEQFF. For the CDR3, the DNA is TGCGCCAGCACCCAGCCCGGGTACAATGAGCAGTTCTTC.

The J gene is TRBJ2-1, the V gene TRBV4-2; 7 nucleotides match TRBD2. CDR3 length: 14 residues. Germline values: CDR1 LGHNA, CDR2 YNFKEQ. Trimming took 4 bases from V and 5 from J; bases not matched to a gene: 5. This chain's CDR3 is CASSRGGGDNEQFF. DNA of the CDR3: TGTGCCAGCAGCCGAGGTGGGGGGGACAATGAGCAGTTCTTC.

The chain joins TRBV30 to TRBJ1-2; 7 bases map to TRBD1. The germline V gene has CDR1 GTSNPN and CDR2 SVGIG (reference sequence). The CDR3 is 15 residues long. V lost 3 bases and J lost 4; bases outside the gene matches: 11. In DNA form, the CDR3 reads TGTGCCTGGAGGGACTGGGGACAGTATTTCTATGGCTACACCTTC. Its protein product is CAWRDWGQYFYGYTF.

The rearrangement joins TRBV10-3 to TRBJ2-5; 8 bases align to TRBD1. This CDR3 is 16 amino acids long. Trimming cost V 2 bases and J 5 bases; bases outside gene matches: 10. Germline CDR1 reads ENHRY; CDR2 reads SYGVKD. The CDR3 loop reads CAISEVVQGGRETQYF. In DNA, the CDR3 is TGTGCCATCAGTGAGGTAGTACAGGGGGGCCGGGAGACCCAGTACTTC.

DNA for the CDR3: TGCGCCAGCAGTGAGTCGAGAGGTGGGGCCAACGTCCTGACTTTC. Translated, it gives CASSESRGGANVLTF. This chain connects TRBV10-1 to TRBJ2-6; D not certain. The germline V and J ends were trimmed by 0 bases and 3 bases, with 6 bases remaining between them. The germline CDR1 and CDR2 sequences are WNHNN and SYGVQD (reference sequence). This CDR3 spans 15 amino acids.

The J gene is TRBJ1-3, the V gene TRBV28, with 9 bases lining up with TRBD1. Per germline, CDR1 MDHEN and CDR2 SYDVKM. V shed 4 bases, J shed 9 bases, and the junction held 22 bases outside the gene matches. The CDR3 totals 19 residues. The CDR3: CASSSPRDRARAGLSTIYF. In nucleotides, the CDR3 is TGTGCCAGCAGTTCGCCCCGGGACAGGGCCCGGGCCGGACTGAGCACCATATATTTT.

The V gene is TRBV6-5, the J gene TRBJ2-1; TRBD1 aligns across 7 bases. Germline values: CDR1 MNHEY, CDR2 SVGAGI. V was pared by 2 bases and J by 8 bases, with 3 bases of the junction left unmatched. The CDR3 sequence is 13 residues long. The CDR3 DNA is TGTGCCAGCAGTTACCCCGACAGGGATGAGCAGTTCTTC. Residues: CASSYPDRDEQFF.

This sequence joins TRBV21-1 and TRBJ1-5. TRBV21-1 is given as a pseudogene. The CDR3 runs to 17 residues. The chain's CDR3 is CASRSQLATWHHQPQHF. In nucleotides, the CDR3 is TGTGCCAGCAGGTCGCAATTAGCTACATGGCATCATCAGCCCCAGCATTTT.

This sequence joins TRBV5-1 and TRBJ2-7; TRBD2 might be the D (5 bases). The germline CDR1 and CDR2 sequences are SGHRS and YFSETQ. This CDR3 is built from 16 residues. Trimming shortened V by 0 bases and J by 5 bases, and 18 bases separated the two germline ends. The CDR3 loop reads CASSLGNSLTGDEQYF. The CDR3 nucleotides are TGCGCCAGCAGCTTGGGTAATAGCCTTACCGGGGACGAGCAGTACTTC.

A single count supports this clone. V usage is TRBV14 and J usage is TRBJ1-2, with TRBD1 matching 10 bases. The junction had 16 bases not matched to a gene; V was cut back by 0 bases and J by 6 bases. Germline-derived CDR1 and CDR2 are SGHDN and FVKESK. The CDR3 spans 19 residues. CDR3 coding DNA: TGTGCCAGCAGCCAAGATCGAGGGAGACAGGGGGCAAAATACGATGGCTACACCTTC. Residues: CASSQDRGRQGAKYDGYTF.

Concerning this clone: Other nucleotide sequences from this sample produce the same CDR3. This sequence joins TRBV9 and TRBJ1-1, with D hard to call. V lost 0 bases to trimming and J lost 0 bases, with 6 bases between them. The germline gives CDR1 SGDLS, CDR2 YYNGEE. The CDR3 contains 14 residues. CDR3 residues: CASSVESMNTEAFF. CDR3 sequence (DNA): TGTGCCAGCAGCGTAGAGAGCATGAACACTGAAGCTTTCTTT.

The rearrangement links TRBV14 to TRBJ1-5; D gene unclear. This CDR3 has 10 amino acids. Germline V gives CDR1 SGHDN, CDR2 FVKESK. V was clipped by 1 base and J by 12 bases, with 4 bases between them. CDR3: CASSQVLQHF. The CDR3 DNA follows: TGTGCCAGCAGCCAAGTACTCCAGCATTTT. The full variable domain, rest sourced from reference TRBV14 and TRBJ1-5, is EAGVTQFPSHSVIEKGQTVTLRCDPISGHDNLYWYRRVMGKEIKFLLHFVKESKQDESGMPNNRFLAERTGGTYSTLKVQPAELEDSGVYFCASSQVLQHFGDGTRLSIL.

V usage is TRBV6-5 and J usage is TRBJ2-7, with D perhaps TRBD1 (5 bases). V was clipped by 3 bases and J by 2 bases, with 14 bases between them. Germline V lookup: CDR1 MNHEY, CDR2 SVGAGI. The CDR3 is made up of 15 amino acids. The CDR3 DNA reads as TGTGCCAGCAGTTATGGGGCAACACCACCCTACGAGCAGTACTTC. Translating it yields CASSYGATPPYEQYF.

The rearrangement uses TRBV4-2 and TRBJ1-6; TRBD1 might be the D (5 bases). In germline, CDR1 is LGHNA, CDR2 YNFKEQ. The CDR3 length is 17 residues. The germline V and J ends were trimmed by 3 bases and 6 bases, with 18 bases remaining between them. CDR3 loop: CASSHPGGGETNSPLHF. DNA of the CDR3: TGTGCCAGCAGCCATCCCGGCGGAGGGGAGACTAATTCACCCCTCCACTTT.

The sample holds one count of this clone. The chain links TRBV5-1 to TRBJ2-4; D is perhaps TRBD1 (5 bases). This CDR3 region has 16 residues. Germline V gives CDR1 SGHRS, CDR2 YFSETQ. Trimming shortened V by 4 bases and J by 1 base, and 15 bases separated the two germline ends. Written as DNA, the CDR3 is TGCGCCAGCAGCCTTGGACACGACCCGGCCAAAAACATTCAGTACTTC. This codes for CASSLGHDPAKNIQYF.

This clone occurred a few times. The genes are TRBV11-3 and TRBJ2-7; no clear D gene. Germline V lookup: CDR1 SGHNT, CDR2 YENEEA. The CDR3 extends over 13 amino acids. V was cut by 2 bases and J by 3 bases, with 8 bases left in between. The CDR3 loop reads CASSLPGVYEQYF. CDR3 nucleotides: TGTGCCAGCAGCTTACCAGGAGTCTACGAGCAGTACTTC.

V usage is TRBV7-9 and J usage is TRBJ2-5; D not certain. Trimming pared 5 bases from V and 2 bases from J, leaving 3 bases between. In germline, CDR1 is SEHNR, CDR2 FQNEAQ (reference sequence). CDR3 length: 11 amino acids. The CDR3 protein is CASSEQETQYF. The CDR3 region has the DNA TGTGCCAGCAGCGAACAAGAGACCCAGTACTTC.

The rearrangement links TRBV6-5 to TRBJ1-2, with 8 bases identical to TRBD1. Germline V gene sequence: CDR1 MNHEY, CDR2 SVGAGI. The V gene end was trimmed by 4 bases and the J gene end by 8 bases; junction bases not matched to a gene: 9. CDR3 length: 14 residues. CDR3 region: CASSWQGALGGYTF. The CDR3, as DNA: TGTGCCAGCAGTTGGCAGGGGGCGTTAGGGGGCTACACCTTC.

This clone was observed a few times. The chain has TRBV25-1 and TRBJ1-3; the D gene is possibly TRBD1 (5 bases). V was trimmed by 1 base and J by 2 bases, leaving 9 bases between them. This CDR3 spans 15 amino acids. CDR1 is MGHDK and CDR2 is SYGVNS in the germline V gene. The DNA of the CDR3 is TGTGCCAGCAGTGAATTTATGACAGCTGGAAACACCATATATTTT. It encodes CASSEFMTAGNTIYF.